The T cell receptor beta chain described here comes from a study of T cell responses to AZD1222 COVID-19 vaccine (dated by TCRdb to the early 2020s). Describing the broader study: TCR sequencing was performed for some 250 trial participants, of whom roughly 200 were given two doses of AZD1222 and around 25 were given two doses of MenACWY control vaccine. Trial participants were enrolled into age subgroups of 18-55, 56-69 and 70-plus years, which contained around 140, 26 and 57 TCR-sequenced participants, respectively.

Results the study describes overall, beyond this receptor: Nearly half of unique spike-specific TCRs reportedly recognized epitopes outside regions mutated in the B.1.351 and B.1.1.7 variants. Vaccine-associated CD4 TCRs spanned the whole spike protein, with dominant responses in regions 160-218 and 743-854. Spike-specific TCR breadth and depth rose significantly after two AZD1222 doses compared with day 0 and with MenACWY recipients. Participants were mostly white British, with more females than males. The authors suggested clonal diversity may have been underestimated. Only a handful of AZD1222 recipients were SARS-CoV-2 seropositive at baseline, limiting conclusions about previously exposed vaccinees. The 56-69-year group was small, and its depth increase did not reach significance, likely because of low power. No day 14 peak-response samples were available, so repertoires were characterized only after the peak T cell response.

The CDR3 regions of human TCRbeta chains were analyzed by immunosequencing. Under the source paper's analysis protocol: TCRs in the repertoires were compared against a reference library of SARS-CoV-2-specific TCRs that had been generated with the MIRA antigen-specificity platform. Breadth was defined as the fraction of unique TCRs that were SARS-CoV-2-associated. Depth was defined as the fraction of total T cells that were SARS-CoV-2-associated. Using the MIRA data, every spike-specific TCR was mapped to the spike region that the TCR reacted to and assigned to either a CD4 or a CD8 class. Log10-transformed breadth and depth values were compared by one-way ANOVA with Sidak's multiple comparisons tests. This is the immuneACCESS table as TCRdb keeps it, with only in-frame sequences that have V and J called. A part of the clones is gone; compared with another copy, unresolved V genes explain less than half, and the rest is unexplained. From that table come the V and J calls and clone size; the DNA was used to work out D and trimming. Counted in this sample were approximately 110,000 clones; approximately 85% of them appeared once. Of the sample, roughly 4% is held by the ten largest clones.

The intended sense of this specimen's time point label: about 28 days (+/-7) after the second vaccine dose. AZD1222 recipients whose second dose came at about 4 weeks and those whose second dose came at about 12 weeks were combined into one group, since spike-specific TCR depth and breadth did not differ between the two schedules. The vaccinee samples were drawn from two UK trials, COV001 and COV002, one of which was a single-blind randomized controlled phase 2/3 trial testing AZD1222 (ChAdOx1 nCoV-19) in healthy adults. Trial participant PBMC samples were collected at day 0 and day 28 after the second dose for TCRbeta chain sequencing. The V end loses 1 base and the J end loses 3 bases, and a stretch of 14 bases separates them. Counted from cysteine to phenylalanine, this CDR3 has 16 amino acids. Left in the record is the CDR3 DNA by itself, 48 bases read in frame from the first base. Via the germline V gene, CDR1 is SGHTA and CDR2 FQGNSA.

This clone appeared once. Its antigen has not been determined. The sample holds no much larger clone one base away, and base qualities are not on file. Here the chain combines TRBV7-2 and TRBJ2-3; a weak D assignment points to TRBD2 (7 bases agree). The receptor was isolated from an adult who received the AZD1222 COVID-19 vaccine. The sample in question was peripheral blood, obtained 28 days after the second AZD1222 dose. The CDR3 protein sequence reads: CASSLVQGGGTDTQYF. The DNA reads as follows: TGTGCCAGCAGCTTAGTACAGGGAGGGGGGACAGATACGCAGTATTTT.